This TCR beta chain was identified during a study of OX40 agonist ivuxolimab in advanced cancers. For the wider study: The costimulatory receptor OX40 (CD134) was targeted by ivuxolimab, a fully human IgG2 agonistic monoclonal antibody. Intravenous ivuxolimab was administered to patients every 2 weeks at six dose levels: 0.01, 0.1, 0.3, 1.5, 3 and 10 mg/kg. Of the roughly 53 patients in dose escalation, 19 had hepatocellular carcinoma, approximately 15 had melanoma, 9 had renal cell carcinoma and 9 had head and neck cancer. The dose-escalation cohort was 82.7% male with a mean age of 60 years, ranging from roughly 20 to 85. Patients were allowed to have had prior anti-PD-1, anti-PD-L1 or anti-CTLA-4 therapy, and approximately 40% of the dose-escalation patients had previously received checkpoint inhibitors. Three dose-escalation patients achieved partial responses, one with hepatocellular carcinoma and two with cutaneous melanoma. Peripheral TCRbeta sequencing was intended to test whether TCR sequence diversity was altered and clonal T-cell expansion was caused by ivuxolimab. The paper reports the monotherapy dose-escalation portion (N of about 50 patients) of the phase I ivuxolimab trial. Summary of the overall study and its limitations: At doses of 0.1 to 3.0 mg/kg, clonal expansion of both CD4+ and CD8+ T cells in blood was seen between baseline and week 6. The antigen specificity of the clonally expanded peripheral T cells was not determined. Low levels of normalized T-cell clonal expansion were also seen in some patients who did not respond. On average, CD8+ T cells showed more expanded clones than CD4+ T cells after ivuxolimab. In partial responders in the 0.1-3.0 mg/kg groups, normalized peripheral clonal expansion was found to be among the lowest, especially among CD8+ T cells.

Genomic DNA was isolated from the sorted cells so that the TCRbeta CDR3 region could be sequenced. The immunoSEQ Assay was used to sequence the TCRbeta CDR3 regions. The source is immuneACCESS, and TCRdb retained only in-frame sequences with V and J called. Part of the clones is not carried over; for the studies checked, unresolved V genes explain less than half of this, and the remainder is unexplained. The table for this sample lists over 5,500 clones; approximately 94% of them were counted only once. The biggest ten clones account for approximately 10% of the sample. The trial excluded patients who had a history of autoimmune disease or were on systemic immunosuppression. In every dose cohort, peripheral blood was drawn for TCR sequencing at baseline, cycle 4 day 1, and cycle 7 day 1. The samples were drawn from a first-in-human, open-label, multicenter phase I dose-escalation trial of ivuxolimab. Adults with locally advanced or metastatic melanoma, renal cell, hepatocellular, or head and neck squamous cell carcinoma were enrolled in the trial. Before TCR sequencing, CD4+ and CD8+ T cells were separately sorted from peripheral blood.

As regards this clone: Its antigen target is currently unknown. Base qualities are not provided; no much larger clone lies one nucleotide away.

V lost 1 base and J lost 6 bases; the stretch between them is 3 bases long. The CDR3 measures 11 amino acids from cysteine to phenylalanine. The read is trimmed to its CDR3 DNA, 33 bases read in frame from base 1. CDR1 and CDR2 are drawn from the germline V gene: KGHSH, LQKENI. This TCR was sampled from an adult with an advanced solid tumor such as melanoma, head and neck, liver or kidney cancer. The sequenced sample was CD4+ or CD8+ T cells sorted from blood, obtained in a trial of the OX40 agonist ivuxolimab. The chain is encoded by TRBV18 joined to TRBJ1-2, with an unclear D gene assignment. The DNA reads TGTGCCAGCTCACCACTGGATGGCTACACCTTC. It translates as CASSPLDGYTF.